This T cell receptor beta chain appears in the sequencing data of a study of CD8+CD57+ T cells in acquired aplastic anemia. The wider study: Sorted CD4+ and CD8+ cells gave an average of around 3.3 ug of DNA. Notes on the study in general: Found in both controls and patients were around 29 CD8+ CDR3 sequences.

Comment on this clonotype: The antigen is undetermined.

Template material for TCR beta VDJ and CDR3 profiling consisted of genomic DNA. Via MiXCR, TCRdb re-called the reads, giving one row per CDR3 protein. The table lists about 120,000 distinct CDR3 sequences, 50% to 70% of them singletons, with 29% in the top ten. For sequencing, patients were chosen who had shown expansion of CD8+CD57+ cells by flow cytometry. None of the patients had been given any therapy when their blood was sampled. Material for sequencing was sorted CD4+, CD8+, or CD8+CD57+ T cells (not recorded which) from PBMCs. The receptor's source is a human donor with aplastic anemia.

The CDR3 loop reads CASSVGLWAETQYF. For the CDR3, the DNA is TGTGCCAGCAGCGTAGGCCTCTGGGCAGAGACCCAGTACTTC. The J gene is TRBJ2-5, the V gene TRBV9; D not certain. Germline-derived CDR1 and CDR2 are SGDLS and YYNGEE. CDR3 size: 14 residues. V lost 0 bases to trimming and J lost 4 bases, with 10 bases between them.